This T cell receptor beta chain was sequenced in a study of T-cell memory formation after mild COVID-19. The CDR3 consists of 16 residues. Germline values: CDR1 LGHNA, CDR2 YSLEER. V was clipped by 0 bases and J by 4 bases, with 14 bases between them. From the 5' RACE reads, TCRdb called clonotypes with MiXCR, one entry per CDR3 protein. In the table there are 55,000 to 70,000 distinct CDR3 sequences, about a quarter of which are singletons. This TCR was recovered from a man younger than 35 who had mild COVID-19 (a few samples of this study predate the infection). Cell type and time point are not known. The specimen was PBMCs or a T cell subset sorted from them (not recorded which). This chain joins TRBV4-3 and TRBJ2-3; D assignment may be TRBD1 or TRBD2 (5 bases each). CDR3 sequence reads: CASSQDQIGAADTQYF. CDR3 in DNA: TGCGCCAGCAGCCAAGATCAAATCGGGGCAGCAGATACGCAGTATTTT.